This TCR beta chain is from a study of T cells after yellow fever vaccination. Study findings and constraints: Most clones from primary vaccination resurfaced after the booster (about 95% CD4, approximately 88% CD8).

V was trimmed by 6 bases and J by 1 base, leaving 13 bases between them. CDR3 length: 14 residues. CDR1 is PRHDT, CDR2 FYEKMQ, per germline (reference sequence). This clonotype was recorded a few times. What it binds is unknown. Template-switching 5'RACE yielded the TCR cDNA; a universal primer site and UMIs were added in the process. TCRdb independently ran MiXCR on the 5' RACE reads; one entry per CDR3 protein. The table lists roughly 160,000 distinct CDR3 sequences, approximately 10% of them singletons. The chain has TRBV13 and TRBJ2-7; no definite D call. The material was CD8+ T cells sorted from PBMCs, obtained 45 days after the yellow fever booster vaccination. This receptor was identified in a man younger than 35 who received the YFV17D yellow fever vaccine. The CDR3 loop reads CASRFWGPSYEQYF. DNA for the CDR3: TGTGCCAGCAGATTCTGGGGTCCTTCCTACGAGCAGTACTTC.